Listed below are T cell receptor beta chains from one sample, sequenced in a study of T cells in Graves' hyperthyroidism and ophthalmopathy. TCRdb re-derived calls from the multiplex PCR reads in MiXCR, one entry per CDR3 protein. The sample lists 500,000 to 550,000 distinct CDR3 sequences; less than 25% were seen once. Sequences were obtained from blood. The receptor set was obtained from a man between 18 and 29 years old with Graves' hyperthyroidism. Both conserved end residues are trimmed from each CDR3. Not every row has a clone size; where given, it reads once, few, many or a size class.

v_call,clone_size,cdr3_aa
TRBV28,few,ASSSGQFSNQPQH
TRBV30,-,AWESAGPALNQPQH
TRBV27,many,ASSWTGEQPQH
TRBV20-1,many,SASFTGANYGYT
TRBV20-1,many,SAPGAGGLSTEAF
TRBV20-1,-,SADGGDGSNQPQH
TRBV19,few,ASSIVKGPSYEQY
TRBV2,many,ASRRGVAYEQY
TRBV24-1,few,ATSGTSYEQY
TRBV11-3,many,ASSRGLAPGAGNIQY
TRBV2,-,IGQRLVQETQY
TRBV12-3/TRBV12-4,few,ASSPGAGGREQY
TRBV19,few,ASSINGPTKAKNIKY
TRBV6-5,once,ASSFAGTHNYGYT
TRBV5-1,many,ASSSWPWAQETQY
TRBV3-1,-,ASSYFGTLNTEAF
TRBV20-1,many,SARQRTVNYEQY
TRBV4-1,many,ASSQTASAETQY
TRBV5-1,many,ASSLAGNTEAF
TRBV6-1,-,AGREGTLNREQY
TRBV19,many,ASSILRQGSTEAF
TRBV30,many,AWSVGIGELF
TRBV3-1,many,ASSQAGENTEAF
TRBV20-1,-,SAQVQGTGEETQY
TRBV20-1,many,SAYGRLNTEAF
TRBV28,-,ASSRDSGYGYT
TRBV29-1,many,SASGTQETQY
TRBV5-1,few,ASSLDAGTVQETQY
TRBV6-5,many,ASSSRVLNTEAF
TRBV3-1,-,ASSPTVLYGYT
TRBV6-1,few,ASSVKEGSYEQY
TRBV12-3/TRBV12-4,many,ASSRLTGVTEAF
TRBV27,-,ASSDGRGRGNTEAF
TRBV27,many,ASSFTAGGTPLH
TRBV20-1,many,SARRDRGKRTEAF
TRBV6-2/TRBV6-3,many,ASSYSTGESYGYT
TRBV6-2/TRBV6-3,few,ASSSRAGNTGELF
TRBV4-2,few,ASRRTELI
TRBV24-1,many,ATKGADTGELF
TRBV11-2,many,ASSPPGSSPLH
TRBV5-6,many,ASSSGGARTEAF
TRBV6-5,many,ASNEGNTEAF